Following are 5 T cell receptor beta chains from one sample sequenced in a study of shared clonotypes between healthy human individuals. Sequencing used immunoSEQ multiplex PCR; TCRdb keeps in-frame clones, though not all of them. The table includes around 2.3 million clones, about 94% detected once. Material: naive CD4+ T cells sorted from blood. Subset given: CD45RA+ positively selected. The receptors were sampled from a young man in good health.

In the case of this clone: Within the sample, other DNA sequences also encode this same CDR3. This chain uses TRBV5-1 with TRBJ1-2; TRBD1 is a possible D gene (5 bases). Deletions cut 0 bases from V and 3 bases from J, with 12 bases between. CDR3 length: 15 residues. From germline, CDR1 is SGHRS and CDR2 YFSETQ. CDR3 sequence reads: CASSLAGGVDYGYTF. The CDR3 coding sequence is TGCGCCAGCAGCTTGGCCGGGGGGGTAGACTATGGCTACACCTTC. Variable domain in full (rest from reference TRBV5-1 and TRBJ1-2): KAGVTQTPRYLIKTRGQQVTLSCSPISGHRSVSWYQQTPGQGLQFLFEYFSETQRNKGNFPGRFSGRQFSNSRSEMNVSTLELGDSALYLCASSLAGGVDYGYTFGSGTRLTVV.

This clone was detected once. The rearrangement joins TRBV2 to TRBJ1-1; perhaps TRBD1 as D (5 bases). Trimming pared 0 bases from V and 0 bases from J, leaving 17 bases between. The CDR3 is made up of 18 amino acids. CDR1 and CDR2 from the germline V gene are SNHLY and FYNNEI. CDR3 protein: CASSEAHRGPGLNTEAFF. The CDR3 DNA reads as TGTGCCAGCAGTGAAGCGCATAGGGGACCGGGCCTGAACACTGAAGCTTTCTTT.

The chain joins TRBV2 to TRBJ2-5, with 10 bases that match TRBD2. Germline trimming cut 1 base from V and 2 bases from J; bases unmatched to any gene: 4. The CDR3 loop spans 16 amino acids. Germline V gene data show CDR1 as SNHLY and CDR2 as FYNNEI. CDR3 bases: TGTGCCAGCAGTGAAGGGGTAGCGGGGGGACAAGAGACCCAGTACTTC. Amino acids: CASSEGVAGGQETQYF.

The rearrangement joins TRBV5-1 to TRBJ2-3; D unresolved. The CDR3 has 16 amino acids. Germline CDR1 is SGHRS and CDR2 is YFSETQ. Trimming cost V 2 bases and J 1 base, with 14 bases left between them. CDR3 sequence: CASSFWGIPGTDTQYF. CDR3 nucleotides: TGCGCCAGCAGCTTCTGGGGAATACCGGGCACAGATACGCAGTATTTT.

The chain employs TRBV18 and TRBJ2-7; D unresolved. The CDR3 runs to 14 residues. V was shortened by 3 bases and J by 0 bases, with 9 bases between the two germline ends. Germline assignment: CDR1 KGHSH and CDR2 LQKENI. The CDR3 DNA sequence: TGTGCCAGCTCACCCCTCGGAAACTCCTACGAGCAGTACTTC. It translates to CASSPLGNSYEQYF.